These 32 T cell receptor beta chains originate from one sample sequenced in a study of T cell repertoires in cytomegalovirus infection. The antigens for these receptors are not known. TCRdb re-called the reads with MiXCR, one entry per CDR3 protein. The repertoire includes some 500,000 distinct CDR3 sequences, 35% to 50% of them detected once, and 48% sits in the top ten. The source material was cultured PBMCs, sampled from culture after CMV antigen stimulation. The receptors shown here come from a human donor in good health (CMV status not recorded). Some clones in this sample may be carry-over from other donors' samples.

This clonotype occurred a few times. CDR3 coding DNA: TGTGCCAGCAGCTTATTCAGGCCCAGCACAGATACGCAGTATTTT. Its translation is CASSLFRPSTDTQYF. The chain has TRBV7-2 and TRBJ2-3; D is unresolved. The germline V and J ends were trimmed by 2 bases and 0 bases, with 9 bases remaining between them. Germline CDR1 is SGHTA and CDR2 is FQGNSA. This CDR3 has 15 residues. The full variable domain, its missing parts supplied by reference TRBV7-2 and TRBJ2-3, is GAGVSQSPSNKVTEKGKDVELRCDPISGHTALYWYRQSLGQGLEFLIYFQGNSAPDKSGLPSDRFSAERTGGSVSTLTIQRTQQEDSAVYLCASSLFRPSTDTQYFGPGTRLTVL.

V and J are TRBV6-1 and TRBJ2-7; D remains ambiguous. Germline V gene data show CDR1 as MNHNS and CDR2 as SASEGT. Trimming left V 0 bases short and J 2 bases short, with 8 bases between. The CDR3 is made up of 14 amino acids. CDR3 in DNA: TGTGCCAGCAGTGAAGCGGCGGATCCCTACGAGCAGTACTTC. It is translated as CASSEAADPYEQYF.

The DNA of the CDR3 is TGTGCCAGCAGCGTAGACGGGAACTCCTACAATGAGCAGTTCTTC. Residues: CASSVDGNSYNEQFF. The chain uses TRBV9 and TRBJ2-1; perhaps TRBD2 as D (5 bases). This CDR3 is 15 amino acids long. Between the trimmed V and J ends, which lost 0 bases and 0 bases, there was a span of 7 bases. Germline V gene sequence: CDR1 SGDLS, CDR2 YYNGEE.

The gene calls are TRBV7-6 and TRBJ2-1; D possibly corresponds to TRBD2 (5 bases). Germline CDR1 SGHVS, CDR2 FNYEAQ. V lost 5 bases to trimming and J lost 4 bases, with 24 bases between them. The CDR3 extends over 18 amino acids. The CDR3 DNA follows: TGTGCCAGCAGCCACACACGAAGCGACCGGTCGGGATACAATGAGCAGTTCTTC. Amino acids: CASSHTRSDRSGYNEQFF.

This clonotype was detected ten times or more. The chain employs TRBV12-5 and TRBJ2-7; the D gene could be TRBD1 or TRBD2 (6 bases each). The germline V gene has CDR1 LGHNT and CDR2 FRNRAP. V gave up 7 bases and J gave up 1 base, with 20 bases separating them. This CDR3 contains 16 residues. The CDR3 nucleotides are TGTGCTAGTGCTCCTAGGGGTAAGGGGGGATCCTACGAGCAGTACTTC. This codes for CASAPRGKGGSYEQYF.

V usage is TRBV19 and J usage is TRBJ2-1, with 14 bases that match TRBD2. V shed 5 bases, J shed 12 bases, and the junction held 12 bases outside the gene matches. Germline V gene lookup returns CDR1 LNHDA and CDR2 SQIVND (reference sequence). The CDR3 is 16 amino acids. The CDR3 region is CASSSPTSGRENGQFF. In nucleotides, the CDR3 is TGTGCCAGTAGTTCCCCGACTAGCGGGAGGGAGAACGGGCAGTTCTTC.

This sequence joins TRBV6-6 and TRBJ1-2; 8 bases match TRBD1. Germline loops: CDR1 MNHNY, CDR2 SVGAGI (reference sequence). Trimming took 2 bases from V and 6 from J; bases not matched to a gene: 8. The CDR3 is 15 residues long. The CDR3 bases are TGTGCCAGCAGTTACAACGGACAGGGAATGAATGGCTACACCTTC. Encoded protein: CASSYNGQGMNGYTF.

The genes are TRBV27 and TRBJ2-3, with 8 bases identical to TRBD1. CDR3 length equals 11 residues. V was clipped by 3 bases and J by 13 bases; unmatched bases: 3. The germline V gene encodes CDR1 MNHEY and CDR2 SMNVEV (reference sequence). The CDR3 loop is CASSFLGQEYF. The CDR3, as DNA: TGTGCCAGCAGTTTCTTGGGACAGGAGTATTTT.

This clonotype was seen more than once but under ten times. The rearrangement uses TRBV7-8 and TRBJ1-2; D gene uncertain. V dropped 1 base and J dropped 8 bases, with 14 bases sitting between them. The CDR3 covers 14 residues. Germline CDR1 is SGHVS and CDR2 is FQNEAQ. The CDR3 reads CASSLEGRLGGYTF. The CDR3 coding sequence is TGTGCCAGCAGCTTAGAGGGCAGATTGGGAGGCTACACCTTC.

This clonotype was seen a few times. The chain joins TRBV5-6 to TRBJ1-2; TRBD1 is a possible D gene (6 bases). CDR1 and CDR2 from the germline V gene are SGHDT and YYEEEE. V lost 3 bases and J lost 4, with 16 bases in between. CDR3 length equals 15 residues. CDR3 DNA sequence: TGTGCCAGCAGCTCCGTTCTTACAGGGAGCTATGGCTACACCTTC. It specifies CASSSVLTGSYGYTF.

The chain has TRBV28 and TRBJ1-2; TRBD1 is a possible D gene (5 bases). Trimming took off 5 bases at V and 7 bases at J, with 14 bases between the two ends. The length of the CDR3 is 13 residues. The germline V gene encodes CDR1 MDHEN and CDR2 SYDVKM. CDR3 coding DNA: TGTGCCAGCAGTCCGGGGAGGGGTCGTGGCTACACCTTC. It yields the protein CASSPGRGRGYTF.

This chain connects TRBV12-3 or TRBV12-4 to TRBJ1-5, with TRBD1 as a possible D gene (5 bases). The V and J ends lost 3 bases and 9 bases respectively, with 6 bases between them. The CDR3 has 11 residues. As DNA, the CDR3 is TGTGCCAGCAGTTTTGGGGGGCCCCAGCATTTT. It translates to CASSFGGPQHF.

The sample holds many counts of this clonotype. The V call is TRBV7-9, the J call TRBJ1-1, with D maybe TRBD1 (6 bases). Trimming removed 5 bases at V and 5 bases at J, with 18 bases between. The CDR3 consists of 15 residues. From germline, CDR1 is SEHNR and CDR2 FQNEAQ (reference sequence). The CDR3 is CASSLPAGVGTEAFF. The DNA of the CDR3 is TGTGCCAGCAGCCTACCCGCAGGGGTTGGGACTGAAGCTTTCTTT.

As to this clonotype: This may stem from a read error, because a much larger clone lies one nucleotide away. This rearrangement joins TRBV7-2 to TRBJ2-6, with D possibly TRBD1 on 5 matching bases. Germline assignment: CDR1 SGHTA and CDR2 FQGNSA. The CDR3 spans 18 residues. The DNA for the CDR3 is TGTGTCAGCAGCTTATTGCTGACAGTTTACTCTGGGGCCAACGTCCTGACTTTC. This encodes CVSSLLLTVYSGANVLTF.

This sequence joins TRBV18 and TRBJ2-2; TRBD2 agrees at 7 bases. CDR1 and CDR2 from the germline V gene are KGHSH and LQKENI. CDR3 length equals 17 residues. J gave up 1 base and V 6 bases, and 11 bases lay outside the gene matches. The CDR3 sequence: CASSPVRGTKNTGELFF. The CDR3 nucleotides are TGTGCCAGCTCTCCAGTACGCGGGACTAAGAACACCGGGGAGCTGTTTTTT.

This sequence joins TRBV6-6 and TRBJ2-7; tentative D call: TRBD2 (6 bases). Germline CDR1 is MNHNY and CDR2 is SVGAGI (reference sequence). There are 16 residues in the CDR3. V shed 5 bases and J shed 2 bases, with 19 bases lying between them. The CDR3 region has the DNA TGTGCCAGCAGTGCCATACAGGCTCCGGGAGCCTACGAGCAGTACTTC. It yields the protein CASSAIQAPGAYEQYF.

The chain uses TRBV12-3 or TRBV12-4 and TRBJ2-1; 11 bases match TRBD2. The CDR3 contains 14 residues. The V segment lost 6 bases and the J segment 6 bases; nucleotides outside the gene matches: 4. The CDR3 spells CASRTSGNINEQFF. Written as DNA, the CDR3 is TGTGCCAGCAGGACTAGCGGGAACATCAATGAGCAGTTCTTC.

A single count supports this clonotype. V gene TRBV20-1 combines with J gene TRBJ2-3; tentative D call: TRBD2 (6 bases). CDR1 and CDR2 from the germline V gene are DFQATT and SNEGSKA (reference sequence). The V and J ends lost 5 bases and 1 base respectively, with 13 bases between them. The CDR3 loop spans 14 amino acids. The CDR3 nucleotides read TGCAGTGCTCGGCTGGGCGGGGGCACAGATACGCAGTATTTT. Translation gives CSARLGGGTDTQYF.

DNA for the CDR3: TGTGCCAGCAGTATCATCGGGGACAACAATGAGCAGTTCTTC. Its protein is CASSIIGDNNEQFF. The chain is built from TRBV6-2 or TRBV6-3 and TRBJ2-1; a weak D match, TRBD1 (6 bases). The germline V gene encodes CDR1 MNHEY and CDR2 SVGEGT. V shed 5 bases and J shed 5 bases, with 13 bases lying between them. This CDR3 contains 14 residues.

This rearrangement joins TRBV12-3 or TRBV12-4 to TRBJ1-6, with D maybe TRBD1 (6 bases). V gave up 3 bases and J gave up 9 bases, with 12 bases separating them. This CDR3 is 14 amino acids long. Here the CDR3 reads CASSFSGGPSPLHF. The CDR3 DNA sequence: TGTGCCAGCAGTTTTTCCGGGGGGCCTTCACCCCTCCACTTT.

V usage is TRBV27 and J usage is TRBJ2-7; 11 bases match TRBD2. Germline CDR1 is MNHEY and CDR2 is SMNVEV (reference sequence). The CDR3 extends over 14 amino acids. J was trimmed by 2 bases and V by 6 bases; bases with no gene match: 3. The CDR3 bases are TGTGCCAGCAGCAGACTAGCGGGAACCTACGAGCAGTACTTC. This translates into CASSRLAGTYEQYF.

This clonotype came up a few times. V gene TRBV5-4 combines with J gene TRBJ2-7; 7 bases map to TRBD2. Per germline, CDR1 SGHNT and CDR2 YYREEE (reference sequence). CDR3 length: 15 amino acids. V shed 4 bases, J shed 5 bases, and the junction held 12 bases outside the gene matches. The CDR3 nucleotides read TGTGCCAGCAGCATGTTGGGAACTAGCGTTGACGAGCAGTACTTC. This sequence encodes CASSMLGTSVDEQYF. The full variable domain, completed using reference TRBV5-4 and TRBJ2-7, is ETGVTQSPTHLIKTRGQQVTLRCSSQSGHNTVSWYQQALGQGPQFIFQYYREEENGRGNFPPRFSGLQFPNYSSELNVNALELDDSALYLCASSMLGTSVDEQYFGPGTRLTVT.

This chain joins TRBV7-2 and TRBJ2-7; 8 positions agree with TRBD2. Germline V gene data show CDR1 as SGHTA and CDR2 as FQGNSA. The CDR3 spans 15 residues. Losses at the gene ends were 5 bases for V and 7 bases for J; bases not matched to a gene: 13. The CDR3 bases are TGTGCCAGCAGCCCCCTTAGCGGGATCCGAGGGGAGCAGTACTTC. It is translated as CASSPLSGIRGEQYF. Filled out from reference TRBV7-2 and TRBJ2-7, the complete variable domain reads GAGVSQSPSNKVTEKGKDVELRCDPISGHTALYWYRQSLGQGLEFLIYFQGNSAPDKSGLPSDRFSAERTGGSVSTLTIQRTQQEDSAVYLCASSPLSGIRGEQYFGPGTRLTVT.

V and J are TRBV7-6 and TRBJ2-2; D remains ambiguous. The V and J ends lost 6 bases and 2 bases respectively, with 16 bases between them. This CDR3 spans 16 amino acids. The germline V gene has CDR1 SGHVS and CDR2 FNYEAQ. CDR3 coding DNA: TGTGCCAGCAGTTCACACCGGGCCCTAAACACCGGGGAGCTGTTTTTT. The encoded protein is CASSSHRALNTGELFF.

The chain links TRBV5-4 to TRBJ2-1; no reliable D call. The CDR3 runs to 14 residues. V shed 3 bases and J shed 7 bases, with 14 bases lying between them. Germline CDR1 SGHNT, CDR2 YYREEE (reference sequence). The CDR3: CASSSNPPRNEQFF. In DNA form, the CDR3 reads TGTGCCAGCAGCTCGAACCCCCCGCGGAATGAGCAGTTCTTC.

This rearrangement joins TRBV19 to TRBJ2-3, with 11 positions matching TRBD2. From germline, CDR1 is LNHDA and CDR2 SQIVND (reference sequence). V lost 3 bases, J lost 0 bases, and 17 bases stayed unmatched. The CDR3 covers 21 residues. Here the CDR3 reads CASSISRDRGTSGSSTDTQYF. The CDR3 DNA sequence: TGTGCCAGTAGTATCTCCCGGGACAGAGGGACTAGCGGAAGTAGCACAGATACGCAGTATTTT.

This chain connects TRBV7-2 to TRBJ2-2; D is unclear. The CDR3 runs to 14 residues. CDR1 and CDR2 (germline): SGHTA, FQGNSA. V shed 5 bases and J shed 0 bases, with 7 bases lying between them. CDR3 loop: CASSTSANTGELFF. The CDR3 DNA is TGTGCCAGCAGCACGAGCGCGAACACCGGGGAGCTGTTTTTT.

This chain uses TRBV2 with TRBJ1-3; D remains ambiguous. The CDR3 totals 13 residues. Germline CDR1 SNHLY, CDR2 FYNNEI. V shed 7 bases and J shed 0 bases, with 7 bases lying between them. The CDR3 sequence: CASTPNSGNTIYF. CDR3 coding DNA: TGTGCCAGCACACCCAACTCTGGAAACACCATATATTTT.

The chain joins TRBV7-2 to TRBJ2-7, with D perhaps matching TRBD2 (6 bases). The length of the CDR3 is 14 residues. CDR1 SGHTA and CDR2 FQGNSA come from the germline V gene. With 6 bases removed from V and 3 bases from J, the gap between germline ends came to 15 bases. The CDR3 is CASREGGPFYEQYF. The CDR3 DNA reads TGTGCCAGCAGGGAGGGAGGTCCTTTCTACGAGCAGTACTTC.

The rearrangement links TRBV3-1 to TRBJ2-7, with D tentatively TRBD1 (5 bases). The CDR3 is 14 residues long. The V gene's germline CDR1 is LGHDT and CDR2 YNNKEL (reference sequence). The ends were cut back, 0 bases at V and 4 bases at J, with 10 bases in the middle. CDR3 DNA: TGTGCCAGCAGCCAAGATGGGGCAGCTTACGAGCAGTACTTC. Protein product: CASSQDGAAYEQYF.

The chain recombines TRBV7-2 with TRBJ2-1; maybe TRBD2 (6 bases). Germline V gene lookup returns CDR1 SGHTA and CDR2 FQGNSA. V dropped 0 bases and J dropped 4 bases, with 10 bases sitting between them. The CDR3 consists of 15 residues. The CDR3 region is CASSLAGGYYNEQFF. CDR3 DNA: TGTGCCAGCAGCTTAGCGGGGGGATATTACAATGAGCAGTTCTTC.

V usage is TRBV15 and J usage is TRBJ2-7; tentative D call: TRBD2 (5 bases). The CDR3 has 14 amino acids. V was clipped by 4 bases and J by 0 bases, with 10 bases between them. The V gene's germline CDR1 is LNHNV and CDR2 YYDKDF (reference sequence). The CDR3 bases are TGTGCCACCAGCACGGCTGGGAGCTCCTACGAGCAGTACTTC. Translating it yields CATSTAGSSYEQYF. Full variable domain (remainder filled in from reference TRBV15 and TRBJ2-7): DAMVIQNPRYQVTQFGKPVTLSCSQTLNHNVMYWYQQKSSQAPKLLFHYYDKDFNNEADTPDNFQSRRPNTSFCFLDIRSPGLGDTAMYLCATSTAGSSYEQYFGPGTRLTVT.